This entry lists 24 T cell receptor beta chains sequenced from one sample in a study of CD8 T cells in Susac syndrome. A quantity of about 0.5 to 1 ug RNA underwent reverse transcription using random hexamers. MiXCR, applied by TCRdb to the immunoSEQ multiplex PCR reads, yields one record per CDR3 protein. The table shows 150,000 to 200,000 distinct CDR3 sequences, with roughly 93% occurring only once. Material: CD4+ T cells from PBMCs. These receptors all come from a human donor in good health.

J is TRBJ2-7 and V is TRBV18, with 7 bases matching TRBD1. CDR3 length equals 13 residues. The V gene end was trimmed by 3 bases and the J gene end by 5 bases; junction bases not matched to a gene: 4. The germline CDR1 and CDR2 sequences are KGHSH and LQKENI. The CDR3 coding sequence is TGTGCCAGCTCACCGACAGGGATCCACGAGCAGTACTTC. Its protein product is CASSPTGIHEQYF.

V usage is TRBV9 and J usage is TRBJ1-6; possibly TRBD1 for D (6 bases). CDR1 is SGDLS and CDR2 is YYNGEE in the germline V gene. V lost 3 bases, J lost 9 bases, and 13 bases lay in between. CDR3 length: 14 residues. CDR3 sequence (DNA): TGTGCCAGCAGCGCTGGGACAACGGGTTCACCCCTCCACTTT. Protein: CASSAGTTGSPLHF.

CDR3 sequence reads: CASSSTIQGFEQYF. The DNA of the CDR3 is TGTGCCAGCAGCTCGACAATCCAGGGGTTCGAGCAGTACTTC. The chain links TRBV7-2 to TRBJ2-7; D is possibly TRBD1 (6 bases). Trimming cost V 4 bases and J 6 bases, with 16 bases left between them. The CDR3 is 14 residues long. CDR1 and CDR2 from the germline V gene are SGHTA and FQGNSA.

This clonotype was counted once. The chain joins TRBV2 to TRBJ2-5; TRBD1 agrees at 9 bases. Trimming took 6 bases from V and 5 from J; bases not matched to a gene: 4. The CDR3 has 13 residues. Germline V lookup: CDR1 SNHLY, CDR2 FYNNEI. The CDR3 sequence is CASRGTGGETQYF. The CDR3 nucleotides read TGTGCCAGCAGGGGAACAGGGGGCGAGACCCAGTACTTC.

CDR3 protein: CASSLDLKGLDTQYF. The DNA for the CDR3 is TGTGCCAGCAGCTTAGACTTAAAGGGGCTTGATACGCAGTATTTT. V is TRBV7-7 and J is TRBJ2-3, with D maybe TRBD1 (5 bases). In germline, CDR1 is SSHAT, CDR2 FNYEAQ (reference sequence). The CDR3 contains 15 residues. Deletions cut 1 base from V and 6 bases from J, with 14 bases between.

The CDR3 here is CAISEQGYNYGYTF. In nucleotides, the CDR3 is TGTGCCATCAGTGAGCAAGGGTATAACTATGGCTACACCTTC. The chain uses TRBV10-3 and TRBJ1-2, with unresolved D. Germline V gene data show CDR1 as ENHRY and CDR2 as SYGVKD. Trimming took off 2 bases at V and 1 base at J, with 8 bases between the two ends. This CDR3 contains 14 residues.

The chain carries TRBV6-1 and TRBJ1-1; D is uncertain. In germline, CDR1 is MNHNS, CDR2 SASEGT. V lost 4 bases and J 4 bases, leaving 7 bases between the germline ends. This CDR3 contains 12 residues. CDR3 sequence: CASSGLGTEAFF. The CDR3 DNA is TGTGCCAGCAGTGGGTTGGGCACTGAAGCTTTCTTT.

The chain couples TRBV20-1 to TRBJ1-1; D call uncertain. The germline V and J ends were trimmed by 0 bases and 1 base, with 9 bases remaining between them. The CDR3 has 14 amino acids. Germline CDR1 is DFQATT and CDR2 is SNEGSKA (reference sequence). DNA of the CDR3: TGCAGTGCTAGAGATCCCAAGGGGAACACTGAAGCTTTCTTT. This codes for CSARDPKGNTEAFF.

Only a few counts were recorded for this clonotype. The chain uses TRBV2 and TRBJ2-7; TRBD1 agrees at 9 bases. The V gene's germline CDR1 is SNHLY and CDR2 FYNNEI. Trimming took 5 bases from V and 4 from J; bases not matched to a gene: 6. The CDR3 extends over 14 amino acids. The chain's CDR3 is CASSRQGVWYEQYF. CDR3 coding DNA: TGTGCCAGCAGTCGACAGGGGGTCTGGTACGAGCAGTACTTC.

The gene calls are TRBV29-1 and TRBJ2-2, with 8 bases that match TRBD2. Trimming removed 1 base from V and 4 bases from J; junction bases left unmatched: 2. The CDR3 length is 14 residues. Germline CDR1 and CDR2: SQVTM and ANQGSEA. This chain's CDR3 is CSVEGLAGTGELFF. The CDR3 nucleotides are TGCAGCGTTGAAGGGCTAGCGGGCACCGGGGAGCTGTTTTTT.

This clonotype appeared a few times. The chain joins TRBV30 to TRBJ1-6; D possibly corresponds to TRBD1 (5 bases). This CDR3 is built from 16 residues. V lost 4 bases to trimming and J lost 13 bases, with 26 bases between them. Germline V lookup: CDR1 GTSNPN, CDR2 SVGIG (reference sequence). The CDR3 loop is CAWNGAGQARGSPLHF. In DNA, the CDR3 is TGTGCCTGGAATGGCGCAGGGCAAGCCCGTGGATCCCCCCTCCACTTT.

CDR3 residues: CASGTLGQGNQPQHF. The CDR3 coding sequence is TGTGCCAGCGGAACCTTGGGGCAGGGAAATCAGCCCCAGCATTTT. The rearrangement uses TRBV18 and TRBJ1-5; a weak D match, TRBD1 (5 bases). This CDR3 is built from 15 residues. V gave up 8 bases and J gave up 4 bases, with 18 bases separating them. CDR1 and CDR2 (germline): KGHSH, LQKENI. Full variable domain (missing parts from reference TRBV18 and TRBJ1-5): NAGVMQNPRHLVRRRGQEARLRCSPMKGHSHVYWYRQLPEEGLKFMVYLQKENIIDESGMPKERFSAEFPKEGPSILRIQQVVRGDSAAYFCASGTLGQGNQPQHFGDGTRLSIL.

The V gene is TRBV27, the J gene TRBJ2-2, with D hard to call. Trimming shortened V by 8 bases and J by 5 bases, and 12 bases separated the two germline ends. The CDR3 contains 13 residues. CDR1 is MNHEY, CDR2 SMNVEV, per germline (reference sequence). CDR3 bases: TGTGCCAGCCGACTCTTCGAAACCGGGGAGCTGTTTTTT. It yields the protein CASRLFETGELFF.

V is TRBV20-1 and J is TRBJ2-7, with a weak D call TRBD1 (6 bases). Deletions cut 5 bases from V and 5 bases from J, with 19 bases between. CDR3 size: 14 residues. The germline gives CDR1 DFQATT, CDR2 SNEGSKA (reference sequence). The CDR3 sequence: CSAEQGGLGHEQYF. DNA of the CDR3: TGCAGTGCTGAACAGGGTGGTTTGGGTCACGAGCAGTACTTC.

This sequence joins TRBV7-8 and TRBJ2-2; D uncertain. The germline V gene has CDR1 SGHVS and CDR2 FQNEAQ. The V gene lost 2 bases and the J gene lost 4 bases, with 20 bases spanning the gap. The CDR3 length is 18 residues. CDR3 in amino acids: CASSLRLKSPTTTGELFF. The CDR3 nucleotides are TGTGCCAGCAGCTTACGGCTTAAAAGCCCGACCACCACCGGGGAGCTGTTTTTT.

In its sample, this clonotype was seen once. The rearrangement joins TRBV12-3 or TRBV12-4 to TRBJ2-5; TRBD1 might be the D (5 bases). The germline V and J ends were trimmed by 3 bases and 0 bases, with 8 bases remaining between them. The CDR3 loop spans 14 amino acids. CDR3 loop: CASSLDMYQETQYF. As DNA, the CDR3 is TGTGCCAGCAGTTTGGACATGTACCAAGAGACCCAGTACTTC.

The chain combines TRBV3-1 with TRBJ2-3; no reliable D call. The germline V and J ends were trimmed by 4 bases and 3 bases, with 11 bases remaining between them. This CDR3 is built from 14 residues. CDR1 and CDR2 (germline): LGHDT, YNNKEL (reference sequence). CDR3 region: CASSLSWGTDTQYF. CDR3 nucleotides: TGTGCCAGCAGCCTGTCTTGGGGAACAGATACGCAGTATTTT.

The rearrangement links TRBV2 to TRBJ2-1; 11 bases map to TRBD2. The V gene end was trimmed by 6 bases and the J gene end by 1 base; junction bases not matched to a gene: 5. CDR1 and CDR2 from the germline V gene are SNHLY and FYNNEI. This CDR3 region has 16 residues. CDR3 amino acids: CASRGTSGHSYNEQFF. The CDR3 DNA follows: TGTGCCAGCAGGGGGACTAGCGGTCATTCCTACAATGAGCAGTTCTTC.

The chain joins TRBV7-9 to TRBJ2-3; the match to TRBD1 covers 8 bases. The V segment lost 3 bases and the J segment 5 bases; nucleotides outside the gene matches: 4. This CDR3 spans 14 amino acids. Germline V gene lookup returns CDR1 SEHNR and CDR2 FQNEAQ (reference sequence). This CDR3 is CASSLGQALDTQYF. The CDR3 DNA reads TGTGCCAGCAGCTTGGGACAGGCGTTAGATACGCAGTATTTT.

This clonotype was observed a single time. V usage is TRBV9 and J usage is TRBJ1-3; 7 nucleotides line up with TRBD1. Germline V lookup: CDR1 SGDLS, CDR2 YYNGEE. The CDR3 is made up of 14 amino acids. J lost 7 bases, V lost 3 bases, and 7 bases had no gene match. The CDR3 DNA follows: TGTGCCAGCAGCGCCCCGGGACAGCAGAACACCATATATTTT. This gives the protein CASSAPGQQNTIYF.

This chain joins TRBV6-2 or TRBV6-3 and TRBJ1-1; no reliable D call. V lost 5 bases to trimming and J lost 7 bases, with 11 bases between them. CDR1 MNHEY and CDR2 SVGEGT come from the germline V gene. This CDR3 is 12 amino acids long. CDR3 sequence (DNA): TGTGCCAGCAGTGACCCCGGGCTTGAAGCTTTCTTT. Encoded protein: CASSDPGLEAFF.

The CDR3 bases are TGTGCCAGCTCACCCAGGGAAGGGGGCTTAGATGGCTACACCTTC. Translated, it gives CASSPREGGLDGYTF. The genes are TRBV18 and TRBJ1-2; 7 bases are shared with TRBD1. The CDR3 totals 15 residues. The germline gives CDR1 KGHSH, CDR2 LQKENI. V shed 3 bases, J shed 6 bases, and the junction held 10 bases outside the gene matches. The full variable domain, with the rest looked up from reference TRBV18 and TRBJ1-2, is NAGVMQNPRHLVRRRGQEARLRCSPMKGHSHVYWYRQLPEEGLKFMVYLQKENIIDESGMPKERFSAEFPKEGPSILRIQQVVRGDSAAYFCASSPREGGLDGYTFGSGTRLTVV.

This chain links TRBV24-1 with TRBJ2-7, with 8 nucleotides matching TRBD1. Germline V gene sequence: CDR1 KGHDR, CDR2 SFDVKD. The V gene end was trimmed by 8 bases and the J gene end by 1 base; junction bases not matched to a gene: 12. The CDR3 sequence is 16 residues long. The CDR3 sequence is CATNFLGGQESYEQYF. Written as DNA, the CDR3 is TGTGCCACCAACTTCTTAGGGGGACAGGAGTCCTACGAGCAGTACTTC.

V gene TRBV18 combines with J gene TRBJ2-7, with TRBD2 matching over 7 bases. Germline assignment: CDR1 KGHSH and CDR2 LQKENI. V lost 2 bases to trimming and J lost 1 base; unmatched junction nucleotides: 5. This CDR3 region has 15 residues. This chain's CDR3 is CASSPGTSASYEQYF. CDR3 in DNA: TGTGCCAGCTCACCAGGTACTAGCGCATCCTACGAGCAGTACTTC.